A selection of T cell receptor beta chains follows, all from one sample in a study of cytomegalovirus exposure and HLA in healthy donors. Sequencing was performed with immunoSEQ multiplex PCR; in TCRdb, only in-frame clones are kept and a portion is missing. The table lists about 55,000 clones. The specimen sequenced was PBMCs. These TCRs come from a man aged 50-60 years in good health and CMV-seropositive. The CDR3 runs from the conserved cysteine through the conserved F or W. D genes are given only for firm matches.

V gene	D gene	J gene	CDR3 DNA	CDR3 protein
TRBV11-2	TRBD1	TRBJ2-7	TGTGCCAGCAGCTTTGGGGGCACCGGGACAGCGGCCTACGAGCAGTACTTC	CASSFGGTGTAAYEQYF
TRBV13	-	TRBJ2-7	TGTGCCAGCAGCATCTCCCTCGGACAGACCACCTACGAGCAGTACTTC	CASSISLGQTTYEQYF
TRBV9	-	TRBJ1-2	TGTGTCCGGGAAAGGGCAAAATATGGCTACACCTTC	CVRERAKYGYTF
TRBV5-1	-	TRBJ1-1	TGCGCCACCTCGGTTACAACCGGGTTTACTGAAGCTTTCTTT	CATSVTTGFTEAFF
TRBV4-3	TRBD2	TRBJ2-1	TGCGCCAGCAGCCAAGATAGAAGCGGGGGGGACAATGAGCAGTTCTTC	CASSQDRSGGDNEQFF
TRBV6-6	TRBD1	TRBJ2-5	TGTGCCACGGGGACAGGGAGGTGGGAGACCCAGTACTTC	CATGTGRWETQYF
TRBV18	TRBD2	TRBJ2-5	TGTGCCAGCTCCACCTGGACTAGCGGGGCGTACCAAGAGACCCAGTACTTC	CASSTWTSGAYQETQYF
TRBV11-2	TRBD2	TRBJ2-1	TGTGCCAGCAGCTTAGCGGGTAGCGGGGTCCTAGGGGAGCAGTTCTTC	CASSLAGSGVLGEQFF
TRBV5-1	-	TRBJ1-2	TGCGCCAGCAGCTTGGACGGGGTCGGCTATGGCTACACCTTC	CASSLDGVGYGYTF
TRBV5-8	-	TRBJ2-3	TGTGCCAGCAGGGGCAGGGGTAGGACAGATACGCAGTATTTT	CASRGRGRTDTQYF
TRBV28	-	TRBJ1-4	TGTGCCAGCAACCTGCAGAGGACTGGAAGTAATGAAAAACTGTTTTTT	CASNLQRTGSNEKLFF
TRBV4-3	-	TRBJ1-3	TGCGCCAGCAGCACCCACCGGGACAACCGAAACACCATATATTTT	CASSTHRDNRNTIYF
TRBV11-2	-	TRBJ2-5	TGTGCCAGCAGCGACACAGCCCAAGAGACCCAGTACTTC	CASSDTAQETQYF
TRBV9	-	TRBJ1-1	TGTGCCAGCAGCGTAGGGGGGGAGGTTGAAGCTTTCTTT	CASSVGGEVEAFF
TRBV18	TRBD1	TRBJ2-7	TGTGCCAGCTCACCCCCTAACAGGGGGCAATACGAGCAGTACTTC	CASSPPNRGQYEQYF
TRBV9	TRBD1	TRBJ1-2	TGTGCCAGCAGTTTCATGGGGACAGGGGCCGGAGGCTACACCTTC	CASSFMGTGAGGYTF
TRBV5-6	TRBD2	TRBJ2-3	TGTGCCAGCAGCACCCGCGGGGGGAACACAGATACGCAGTATTTT	CASSTRGGNTDTQYF
TRBV4-1	-	TRBJ2-1	TGCGCCAGCAGCCAAGAATTTAAGGGGGAGCAGTTCTTC	CASSQEFKGEQFF
TRBV10-3	TRBD2	TRBJ2-1	TGTGCCATCAGTGAGTCCCACACCGGGACTAGCGGTAAAACCTCCTACAATGAGCAGTTCTTC	CAISESHTGTSGKTSYNEQFF
TRBV27	TRBD1	TRBJ2-7	TGTGCCAGCAGCTCCTCCGTCAGGGGGAAAGAGCAGTACTTC	CASSSSVRGKEQYF
TRBV6-1	TRBD2	TRBJ2-7	TGTGCCAGCGAGCGGGAATTCCTCGAGCAGTACTTC	CASEREFLEQYF
TRBV28	TRBD1	TRBJ2-2	TGTGCCAGCGAAGACAGGGGTCGGCTTACCATGAACACCGGGGAGCTGTTTTTT	CASEDRGRLTMNTGELFF
TRBV5-4	TRBD1	TRBJ1-1	TGTGCCAGCAGCTCGGACAGGCGAGAAGCTTTCTTT	CASSSDRREAFF
TRBV9	TRBD1	TRBJ2-5	TGTGCCAGCAGCCCGACCGGGACAGATCAAGAGACCCAGTACTTC	CASSPTGTDQETQYF
TRBV7-2	-	TRBJ2-5	TGTGCCAGCAGCTTAGATCGTCCGCTCGCGGGGAGACAAGAGACCCAGTACTTC	CASSLDRPLAGRQETQYF
TRBV5-4	TRBD2	TRBJ2-3	TGTGCCAGCAGCTCTGGACTAGGCACAGATACGCAGTATTTT	CASSSGLGTDTQYF
TRBV7-2	-	TRBJ2-7	TGTGCCAGCAGCCCCCAGTCGGGAGACTCCTACGAGCAGTACTTC	CASSPQSGDSYEQYF
TRBV5-4	-	TRBJ1-2	TGTGCCAGCAGCTTCTCTGCAGGAAATGGCTACACCTTC	CASSFSAGNGYTF
TRBV5-1	TRBD1	TRBJ1-3	TGCGCCAGCAGCCAGGGACAGTTCTCTGGAAACACCATATATTTT	CASSQGQFSGNTIYF
TRBV19	-	TRBJ2-6	TGTGCCAGTACCCAGGGTCCCGGGGCCAACGTCCTGACTTTC	CASTQGPGANVLTF
TRBV5-6	TRBD1	TRBJ1-2	TGTGCCAGCAGCTCTTACAGGGGGAGCGGCTACACCTTC	CASSSYRGSGYTF
TRBV28	-	TRBJ2-5	TGTGCCAGCAGTTTAGCCAGGGGAGAGACCCAGTACTTC	CASSLARGETQYF
TRBV10-1	TRBD1	TRBJ1-5	TGCGCCAGCAGTCCTGGACAGGGGAGGGAGCCCCAGCATTTT	CASSPGQGREPQHF
TRBV30	-	TRBJ1-2	TGTGCCTGGTTTGGCTCCTTTGGCTACACCTTC	CAWFGSFGYTF
TRBV5-8	TRBD1	TRBJ1-2	TGTGCCAGCAGCGCGACAGGGGGCTTTTATGGCTACACCTTC	CASSATGGFYGYTF
TRBV13	TRBD2	TRBJ2-1	TGTGCCAGCAGCTTTTGGGGGGGATTCCCCTCGGGAGTCTCATCGTTCTTC	CASSFWGGFPSGVSSFF
TRBV6-5	-	TRBJ2-7	TGTGCCAGCAGTTATTCCGGACAGACCAGCTCCTACGAGCAGTACTTC	CASSYSGQTSSYEQYF
TRBV29-1	-	TRBJ1-4	TGCAGCGTTTCCTTGACAGACATTAATGAAAAACTGTTTTTT	CSVSLTDINEKLFF
TRBV12-5	-	TRBJ1-2	TGTGCTAGTGGTTTCCCCCAGGGAGGCTACACCTTC	CASGFPQGGYTF
TRBV11-2	-	TRBJ2-7	TGTGCCAGCAGCTTAGGCGGACAGTCGTACGAGCAGTACTTC	CASSLGGQSYEQYF
TRBV18	TRBD1	TRBJ1-4	TGTGCCACCTCACCCGACAGGGGGAGGAATGAAAAACTGTTTTTT	CATSPDRGRNEKLFF
TRBV18	-	TRBJ1-2	TGTGCCAGCTCACCACCGGGCAGTTTCAATTATGGCTACACCTTC	CASSPPGSFNYGYTF
TRBV29-1	-	TRBJ1-1	TGCAGCGTCCCGAATAGTGGGACAAGGAACACTGAAGATTTCTTT	CSVPNSGTRNTEDFF
TRBV18	TRBD2	TRBJ2-7	TGTGCCAGCTCTCGAGCGGGGGTTACCACCTACGAGCAGTACTTC	CASSRAGVTTYEQYF
TRBV28	-	TRBJ1-1	TGTGCCAGCAGTTCCCTGGGGGGAGAGGGATATGTGAACACTGAAGCTTTCTTT	CASSSLGGEGYVNTEAFF
TRBV27	-	TRBJ1-1	TGTGCCAGCAAACCGGGATTGAACACTGAAGCTTTCTTT	CASKPGLNTEAFF
TRBV18	TRBD1	TRBJ2-7	TGTGCCAGCTCACCCCCGGGACAGGACTACGAGCAGTACTTC	CASSPPGQDYEQYF
TRBV18	-	TRBJ1-6	TGTGCCAGCTCACCCCTCATTAATTCACCCCTACACTTT	CASSPLINSPLHF
TRBV4-3	-	TRBJ1-2	TGCGCCAGCAGCCAAAACTCGGCAGGGCCTAACTATGGCTACACCTTC	CASSQNSAGPNYGYTF
TRBV4-2	-	TRBJ2-3	TGTGCCAGCAGCCAAGGGGGCGGGGCTAGCGCAATCACAGATACGCAGTATTTT	CASSQGGGASAITDTQYF
TRBV18	TRBD2	TRBJ2-3	TGTGCCAGCGCACCGAGTAGCGGGGGCCGCACAGATACGCAGTATTTT	CASAPSSGGRTDTQYF
TRBV28	-	TRBJ1-1	TGTGCCAGCAGTTTATCCGGGACACAGAACACTGAAGCTTTCTTT	CASSLSGTQNTEAFF
TRBV10-3	-	TRBJ1-1	TGTGCCATCAGCGGGACCGGGGGGAGCACTGAAGCTTTCTTT	CAISGTGGSTEAFF
TRBV28	TRBD2	TRBJ2-7	TGTGCCAGTTCGGGCTCCTCGAGCGGGATTTCCTACGAGCAGTACTTC	CASSGSSSGISYEQYF
TRBV30	TRBD1	TRBJ1-1	TGTGCCTGGAGTCTCGGACAGGGGATAATACCACCGATGAACACTGAAGCTTTCTTT	CAWSLGQGIIPPMNTEAFF